In this sample, the clone carrying this TCR beta chain turned up many times. Antigen unknown. Exclusion criteria comprised uncontrolled infection, other autoimmune disease, pregnancy or lactation. This sample is part of a study of T cells in Graves' hyperthyroidism and ophthalmopathy. General study results and limits: Within blood appeared most thyroid clonotypes that had expanded above 0.001.

The CDR3 regions of TCR beta were amplified from RNA transcripts. During a first-round RT-PCR of the TCR CDR3, the HTBI primer set was used. TCRdb redid the calling of the multiplex PCR reads with MiXCR, one entry per CDR3 protein. The repertoire holds fewer than 400,000 distinct CDR3 sequences, with about an eighth as singletons. This receptor was taken from a man aged 50 to 60 with Graves' ophthalmopathy. The sequenced sample consisted of blood.

Written as DNA, the CDR3 is TGTGCCAGCAGGGAGGCCGGTTGGGAGACCCAGTACTTC. It encodes CASREAGWETQYF. The rearrangement joins TRBV2 to TRBJ2-5; the D gene is possibly TRBD2 (5 bases). The CDR3 length is 13 residues. Germline-derived CDR1 and CDR2 are SNHLY and FYNNEI. Trimming left V 6 bases short and J 5 bases short, with 13 bases between. Based on the CDR3 plus reference TRBV2 and TRBJ2-5, the full variable domain is EPEVTQTPSHQVTQMGQEVILRCVPISNHLYFYWYRQILGQKVEFLVSFYNNEISEKSEIFDDQFSVERPDGSNFTLKIRSTKLEDSAMYFCASREAGWETQYFGPGTRLLVL.